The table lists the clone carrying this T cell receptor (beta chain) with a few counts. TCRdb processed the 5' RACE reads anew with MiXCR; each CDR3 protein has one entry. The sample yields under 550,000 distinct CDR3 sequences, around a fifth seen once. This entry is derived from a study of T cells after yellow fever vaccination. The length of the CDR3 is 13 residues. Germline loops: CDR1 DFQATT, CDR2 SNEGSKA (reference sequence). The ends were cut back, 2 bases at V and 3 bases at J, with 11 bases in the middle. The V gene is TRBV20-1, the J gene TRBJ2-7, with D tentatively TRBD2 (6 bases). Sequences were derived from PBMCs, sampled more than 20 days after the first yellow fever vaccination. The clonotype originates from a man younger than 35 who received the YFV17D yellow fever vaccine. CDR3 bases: TGCAGTGCTAGATTGGGGGGAAGCTACGAGCAGTACTTC. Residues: CSARLGGSYEQYF.